Below, 19 T cell receptor beta chains from the same sample are listed, as sequenced in a study of T cell responses to AZD1222 COVID-19 vaccine. The method was immunoSEQ multiplex PCR; TCRdb's version includes in-frame clones alone and lacks a portion of them. The sample lists around 200,000 clones; 70% to 90% were seen once. Sequencing used peripheral blood, obtained on day 0 of AZD1222 vaccination. Receptor source: an adult in good health.

This clone was observed once. The rearrangement joins TRBV25-1 to TRBJ1-2; D not certain. V was shortened by 3 bases and J by 4 bases, with 6 bases between the two germline ends. The V gene's germline CDR1 is MGHDK and CDR2 SYGVNS. CDR3 length: 12 amino acids. The CDR3 reads CASSDRIYGYTF. The CDR3 nucleotides are TGTGCCAGCAGTGACAGGATCTATGGCTACACCTTC.

This clone was counted a single time. The rearrangement links TRBV5-1 to TRBJ1-2; tentative D call: TRBD1 (6 bases). This CDR3 is 14 amino acids long. Trimming removed 3 bases from V and 7 bases from J, with 16 bases in between. Germline V gene sequence: CDR1 SGHRS, CDR2 YFSETQ. CDR3 coding DNA: TGCGCCAGCAGCTCCGAGTCAGGGGCTGGTGGCTACACCTTC. Translating gives CASSSESGAGGYTF.

This clone was counted once. The genes are TRBV6-6 and TRBJ1-1; weak D call: TRBD1 (6 bases). The CDR3 covers 14 residues. CDR1 is MNHNY, CDR2 SVGAGI, per germline (reference sequence). Trimming removed 1 base at V and 5 bases at J, with 11 bases between. CDR3 loop: CASSYLGGYTEAFF. CDR3 DNA sequence: TGTGCCAGCAGTTACTTAGGGGGATATACTGAAGCTTTCTTT.

This clone has more than one count but fewer than ten. The chain uses TRBV28 and TRBJ1-2; TRBD1 matches at 7 bases. CDR1 and CDR2 from the germline V gene are MDHEN and SYDVKM. This CDR3 contains 13 residues. V lost 6 bases and J lost 8; bases outside the gene matches: 9. The CDR3 coding sequence is TGTGCCAGCAGCCTGAGACAGGGTCGGGGCTACACCTTC. Amino acid sequence: CASSLRQGRGYTF.

The genes are TRBV7-9 and TRBJ2-7, with D possibly TRBD1 on 5 matching bases. The V end was cut by 0 bases, the J end by 9 bases, with 21 bases between. Germline V CDR1 and CDR2: SEHNR, FQNEAQ (reference sequence). The CDR3 covers 16 residues. The chain's CDR3 is CASSLALQGADEGQYF. The CDR3 DNA follows: TGTGCCAGCAGCTTAGCGCTGCAGGGCGCAGATGAAGGGCAGTACTTC. Using reference TRBV7-9 and TRBJ2-7 for the parts outside the CDR3, the full variable domain is DTGVSQNPRHKITKRGQNVTFRCDPISEHNRLYWYRQTLGQGPEFLTYFQNEAQLEKSRLLSDRFSAERPKGSFSTLEIQRTEQGDSAMYLCASSLALQGADEGQYFGPGTRLTVT.

The chain carries TRBV7-2 and TRBJ1-3, with TRBD1 identical over 9 bases. J gave up 3 bases and V 1 base, and 1 base lay outside the gene matches. CDR3 length: 15 amino acids. In germline, CDR1 is SGHTA, CDR2 FQGNSA. The CDR3 here is CASSLGTGVGNTIYF. CDR3 sequence (DNA): TGTGCCAGCAGCTTAGGGACAGGGGTTGGAAACACCATATATTTT. Using reference TRBV7-2 and TRBJ1-3 for the parts outside the CDR3, the full variable domain is GAGVSQSPSNKVTEKGKDVELRCDPISGHTALYWYRQSLGQGLEFLIYFQGNSAPDKSGLPSDRFSAERTGGSVSTLTIQRTQQEDSAVYLCASSLGTGVGNTIYFGEGSWLTVV.

V and J are TRBV7-2 and TRBJ2-4; a weak D match, TRBD1 (6 bases). This CDR3 is built from 18 residues. In germline, CDR1 is SGHTA, CDR2 FQGNSA. Trimming removed 3 bases at V and 0 bases at J, with 18 bases between. The CDR3 reads CASSFPPGHPLAKNIQYF. The CDR3 coding sequence is TGTGCCAGCAGCTTCCCCCCGGGACACCCGCTAGCCAAAAACATTCAGTACTTC.

The chain links TRBV9 to TRBJ1-1; weak D call: TRBD1 (5 bases). Germline values: CDR1 SGDLS, CDR2 YYNGEE. V lost 4 bases to trimming and J lost 1 base, with 23 bases between them. This CDR3 is 18 amino acids long. Written as DNA, the CDR3 is TGTGCCAGCAGCAAAGAGCGGGACCCCCTCAATGGGAACACTGAAGCTTTCTTT. Encoded protein: CASSKERDPLNGNTEAFF.

The chain recombines TRBV9 with TRBJ1-1; D ambiguous. The V end was cut by 5 bases, the J end by 1 base, with 12 bases between. CDR3 length: 14 residues. CDR1 and CDR2 (germline): SGDLS, YYNGEE. The CDR3 region is CASSVGRANTEAFF. The CDR3 bases are TGTGCCAGCAGTGTGGGGAGAGCGAACACTGAAGCTTTCTTT.

This CDR3 reads CASSVGGGGSYNEQFF. In nucleotides, the CDR3 is TGTGCCAGCAGCGTAGGAGGGGGGGGTTCCTACAATGAGCAGTTCTTC. V usage is TRBV9 and J usage is TRBJ2-1, with D possibly matching TRBD2 (7 bases). The ends were cut back, 0 bases at V and 1 base at J, with 11 bases in the middle. CDR3 length equals 16 residues. Germline V gene lookup returns CDR1 SGDLS and CDR2 YYNGEE.

The count of this clone is one. The junction departs from germline at one end; a sequencing error may be responsible. J is TRBJ2-7 and V is TRBV2, with 7 bases fitting TRBD1. CDR3 size: 17 residues. CDR1 and CDR2 from the germline V gene are SNHLY and FYNNEI. The CDR3 reads CASMAIGQAKPLTSRNF. CDR3 bases: TGTGCCAGCATGGCAATTGGACAGGCCAAACCCCTCACCTCGAGGAACTTC.

The rearrangement links TRBV30 to TRBJ1-2; 8 nucleotides line up with TRBD1. J gave up 8 bases and V 5 bases, and 19 bases lay outside the gene matches. The CDR3 is 16 amino acids. Germline CDR1 and CDR2: GTSNPN and SVGIG (reference sequence). The CDR3 DNA follows: TGTGCCTGGGCCCCAGGACAGGGCTTCATCTTGGAGGGCTACACCTTC. Amino acid sequence: CAWAPGQGFILEGYTF.

Written as DNA, the CDR3 is TGTGCCAGCAGCTTAGGGGGGCTATCCTACAATGAGCAGTTCTTC. Its protein is CASSLGGLSYNEQFF. The genes are TRBV11-3 and TRBJ2-1; D may be TRBD1 (6 bases). Germline V gene lookup returns CDR1 SGHNT and CDR2 YENEEA. The CDR3 loop spans 15 amino acids. Deletions cut 1 base from V and 1 base from J, with 8 bases between.

The chain couples TRBV11-2 to TRBJ1-1; D perhaps matches TRBD1 (6 bases). The CDR3 contains 14 residues. Germline CDR1 is SGHAT and CDR2 is FQNNGV. V was trimmed by 5 bases and J by 4 bases, leaving 14 bases between them. Written as DNA, the CDR3 is TGTGCCAGCAGCGCTACAGGGTTGGGCACTGAAGCTTTCTTT. Its protein is CASSATGLGTEAFF.

The CDR3 reads CAWSFRTDYSNQPQHF. The CDR3 DNA follows: TGTGCCTGGAGTTTCCGGACAGACTATAGCAATCAGCCCCAGCATTTT. This chain links TRBV30 with TRBJ1-5; TRBD1 is a possible D gene (6 bases). The V gene's germline CDR1 is GTSNPN and CDR2 SVGIG (reference sequence). With 2 bases removed from V and 0 bases from J, the gap between germline ends came to 14 bases. There are 16 residues in the CDR3.

V is TRBV3-1 (or the pseudogene TRBV3-2) and J is TRBJ2-6; the match to TRBD1 covers 8 bases. V was pared by 5 bases and J by 5 bases, with 5 bases of the junction left unmatched. Germline V gene data show CDR1 as LGHDT and CDR2 as YNNKEL (reference sequence). The CDR3 length is 15 residues. The CDR3 DNA reads as TGTGCCAGCAGCGCCGGACAGGGCTGGGCCAACGTCCTGACTTTC. Protein sequence: CASSAGQGWANVLTF.

The rearrangement joins TRBV27 to TRBJ1-6; D ambiguous. Trimming removed 3 bases from V and 0 bases from J, with 3 bases in between. CDR1 MNHEY and CDR2 SMNVEV come from the germline V gene (reference sequence). This CDR3 comprises 14 residues. CDR3 region: CASSFGSYNSPLHF. CDR3 DNA sequence: TGTGCCAGCAGTTTTGGCTCCTATAATTCACCCCTCCACTTT.

The rearrangement uses TRBV6-4 and TRBJ1-1; no clear D. Deletions cut 2 bases from V and 5 bases from J, with 9 bases between. The CDR3 extends over 13 amino acids. Germline V gene sequence: CDR1 MRHNA, CDR2 SNTAGT. CDR3 sequence: CASSDEGMTEAFF. In DNA form, the CDR3 reads TGTGCCAGCAGTGACGAGGGTATGACTGAAGCTTTCTTT.

This sequence joins TRBV5-8 and TRBJ1-6, with D unclear. Trimming took off 0 bases at V and 0 bases at J, with 13 bases between the two ends. This CDR3 spans 18 amino acids. Per the germline V gene, CDR1 is SGHTS and CDR2 is YDEGEE. Here the CDR3 reads CASSLGPLSRSYNSPLHF. The CDR3 coding sequence is TGTGCCAGCAGCTTGGGACCTCTTAGTCGCTCCTATAATTCACCCCTCCACTTT.